These 20 T cell receptor beta chains were sequenced from one sample in a study of T cells and Merkel cell carcinoma outcomes. Here immunoSEQ multiplex PCR was the method, and the copy in TCRdb shows in-frame clones only, minus some. The data hold 15,000 or so clones, with over 70% observed a single time. Source material: tumor tissue from Merkel cell carcinoma. These receptor sequences come from a human donor with Merkel cell carcinoma.

The J gene is TRBJ2-7, the V gene TRBV19; possibly TRBD2 for D (6 bases). This CDR3 region has 14 residues. Trimming left V 3 bases short and J 3 bases short, with 12 bases between. Germline CDR1 and CDR2: LNHDA and SQIVND (reference sequence). This CDR3 is CASSIAAEGYEQYF. CDR3 coding DNA: TGTGCCAGTAGTATTGCGGCGGAGGGCTACGAGCAGTACTTC. The complete variable domain, with remaining parts taken from reference TRBV19 and TRBJ2-7, reads DGGITQSPKYLFRKEGQNVTLSCEQNLNHDAMYWYRQDPGQGLRLIYYSQIVNDFQKGDIAEGYSVSREKKESFPLTVTSAQKNPTAFYLCASSIAAEGYEQYFGPGTRLTVT.

This clone was seen only once. This rearrangement joins TRBV5-1 to TRBJ1-4; the D gene is possibly TRBD1 (6 bases). In germline, CDR1 is SGHRS, CDR2 YFSETQ. The CDR3 is 14 amino acids. V was pared by 0 bases and J by 8 bases, with 11 bases between. CDR3 sequence (DNA): TGCGCCAGCAGCTTGGACAGGGCTGGGGAAAAACTGTTTTTT. It is translated as CASSLDRAGEKLFF.

The chain couples TRBV4-1 to TRBJ1-1; D is perhaps TRBD1 (6 bases). In germline, CDR1 is MGHRA, CDR2 YSYEKL. V lost 1 base and J lost 1, with 7 bases in between. The CDR3 is made up of 14 amino acids. CDR3 amino acids: CASSQVGQNTEAFF. CDR3 bases: TGCGCCAGCAGCCAAGTGGGACAGAACACTGAAGCTTTCTTT.

The chain uses TRBV2 and TRBJ1-2; TRBD1 matches at 7 bases. The germline CDR1 and CDR2 sequences are SNHLY and FYNNEI. The CDR3 totals 14 residues. J was trimmed by 6 bases and V by 6 bases; bases with no gene match: 10. CDR3 in amino acids: CASSDANRGDGYTF. The CDR3 coding sequence is TGTGCCAGCAGCGACGCCAACAGGGGTGATGGCTACACCTTC.

The chain recombines TRBV6-1 with TRBJ1-5, with D possibly TRBD1 on 5 matching bases. With 6 bases removed from V and 3 bases from J, the gap between germline ends came to 9 bases. The germline CDR1 and CDR2 sequences are MNHNS and SASEGT. CDR3 length: 13 residues. The CDR3 reads CASSEDTNQPQHF. In DNA, the CDR3 is TGTGCCAGCAGCGAGGACACCAATCAGCCCCAGCATTTT.

This clone was counted once. The chain has TRBV29-1 and TRBJ2-7; no reliable D call. Between the trimmed V and J ends, which lost 2 bases and 5 bases, there was a span of 10 bases. Per germline, CDR1 SQVTM and CDR2 ANQGSEA. The CDR3 covers 12 residues. CDR3: CSVEKDAHEQYF. The CDR3 DNA reads as TGCAGCGTTGAAAAGGACGCTCACGAGCAGTACTTC.

The chain is built from TRBV4-1 and TRBJ1-1; no definite D call. This CDR3 comprises 14 residues. Trimming took 0 bases from V and 4 from J, leaving 9 bases between them. Germline V gene sequence: CDR1 MGHRA, CDR2 YSYEKL. CDR3 coding DNA: TGCGCCAGCAGCCAAGAGCGGAGGAGCACTGAAGCTTTCTTT. It translates to CASSQERRSTEAFF.

This clone was counted a single time. V gene TRBV9 combines with J gene TRBJ2-2, with TRBD2 matching 7 bases. The ends lost 4 bases at V and 5 bases at J; junction bases unmatched: 14. The CDR3 totals 17 residues. Germline CDR1 is SGDLS and CDR2 is YYNGEE. The CDR3 DNA is TGTGCCAGCAGCACCCCCAGGGAGCTAGCGGCTACCGGGGAGCTGTTTTTT. This translates into CASSTPRELAATGELFF.

The V gene is TRBV6-5, the J gene TRBJ2-1; tentatively, D is TRBD2 (7 bases). The V and J ends lost 8 bases and 8 bases respectively, with 19 bases between them. The CDR3 is made up of 14 amino acids. Germline CDR1 and CDR2: MNHEY and SVGAGI. The CDR3, as DNA: TGTGCCAGCTCATGGGGGGGCGAGGGGTATGAGCAGTTCTTC. This encodes CASSWGGEGYEQFF.

The chain joins TRBV9 to TRBJ2-1, with 9 bases aligning to TRBD2. The germline V gene encodes CDR1 SGDLS and CDR2 YYNGEE. The CDR3 extends over 14 amino acids. V was clipped by 1 base and J by 5 bases; unmatched bases: 1. The CDR3 DNA sequence: TGTGCCAGCAGCGTACTAGCGGGGAACAATGAGCAGTTCTTC. Its translation is CASSVLAGNNEQFF.

J is TRBJ2-2 and V is TRBV28; perhaps D is TRBD1 or TRBD2 (5 bases each). CDR1 is MDHEN and CDR2 is SYDVKM in the germline V gene. This CDR3 has 14 residues. V was pared by 2 bases and J by 7 bases, with 11 bases between. For the CDR3, the DNA is TGTGCCAGCAGTTTAGGGGGATTGGGCGGGGAGCTGTTTTTT. It codes for CASSLGGLGGELFF.

The chain joins TRBV6-1 to TRBJ2-7, with 7 bases matching TRBD2. The CDR3 covers 11 residues. The V gene's germline CDR1 is MNHNS and CDR2 SASEGT. The ends lost 4 bases at V and 7 bases at J; junction bases unmatched: 1. CDR3 amino acids: CASSVGGEQYF. The CDR3 DNA sequence: TGTGCCAGCAGTGTGGGAGGGGAGCAGTACTTC.

The gene calls are TRBV9 and TRBJ2-3; D call uncertain. Trimming stripped 2 bases from V and 4 bases from J, with 8 bases between. Germline V gives CDR1 SGDLS, CDR2 YYNGEE. This CDR3 has 13 residues. The CDR3 here is CASSVGRADTQYF. The CDR3 bases are TGTGCCAGCAGCGTGGGCCGGGCAGATACGCAGTATTTT.

The chain combines TRBV6-1 with TRBJ1-1; D remains unclear. This CDR3 is built from 9 residues. The germline CDR1 and CDR2 sequences are MNHNS and SASEGT. Trimming cost V 1 base and J 11 bases, with 2 bases left between them. The CDR3 DNA is TGTGCCAGCAGTGAAGGCGCTTTCTTT. Protein product: CASSEGAFF.

As concerns this clone: A read error may produce the germline difference seen at one junction end. The same CDR3 can be traced to other DNA sequences in this sample. V is TRBV19 and J is TRBJ2-1; TRBD1 might be the D (5 bases). The CDR3 is made up of 13 amino acids. Germline CDR1 is LNHDA and CDR2 is SQIVND (reference sequence). The CDR3 DNA is TGTGCCAGTAGTATAGGGGGCTACAATGAGCAATTCTTC. As protein: CASSIGGYNEQFF.

This chain joins TRBV7-9 and TRBJ1-1; D is unresolved. The ends were cut back, 1 base at V and 0 bases at J, with 9 bases in the middle. Germline assignment: CDR1 SEHNR and CDR2 FQNEAQ (reference sequence). The CDR3 has 15 residues. The DNA of the CDR3 is TGTGCCAGCAGCTTAGGCGCGCAAATGAACACTGAAGCTTTCTTT. Translation: CASSLGAQMNTEAFF.

The rearrangement uses TRBV6-5 and TRBJ1-2; D uncertain. CDR3 size: 14 residues. Germline loops: CDR1 MNHEY, CDR2 SVGAGI. V dropped 7 bases and J dropped 0 bases, with 12 bases sitting between them. The CDR3 reads CASTPDKSNYGYTF. The CDR3 bases are TGTGCCAGCACCCCCGACAAGTCTAACTATGGCTACACCTTC.

The chain recombines TRBV2 with TRBJ1-2; TRBD1 agrees at 7 bases. CDR3 size: 14 residues. The ends lost 6 bases at V and 2 bases at J; junction bases unmatched: 6. The germline V gene encodes CDR1 SNHLY and CDR2 FYNNEI. The CDR3, as DNA: TGTGCCAGCAGAGCATACAGGGGAAACTATGGCTACACCTTC. Translating gives CASRAYRGNYGYTF.

This sequence joins TRBV25-1 and TRBJ1-2, with D perhaps TRBD1 (5 bases). Per germline, CDR1 MGHDK and CDR2 SYGVNS. V lost 4 bases and J lost 4, with 13 bases in between. The length of the CDR3 is 14 residues. The CDR3 nucleotides are TGTGCCAGCAGTGTGCCAGGGAAGTCCTATGGCTACACCTTC. Translation gives CASSVPGKSYGYTF.

This chain joins TRBV5-1 and TRBJ2-3; a weak D match, TRBD1 (5 bases). Germline V CDR1 and CDR2: SGHRS, YFSETQ. This CDR3 is 14 amino acids long. Trimming shortened V by 4 bases and J by 0 bases, and 9 bases separated the two germline ends. CDR3 nucleotide sequence: TGCGCCAGCAGCGTCAGGGCAAGCACAGATACGCAGTATTTT. Translated: CASSVRASTDTQYF.